This record looks at one T cell receptor beta chain sequence and its context. The sample comes from a study of blood T cell repertoires in COVID-19. Study-level background: There were acute and convalescent COVID-19 samples, and they came from the United States, Italy and Spain.

Trimming stripped 6 bases from V and 0 bases from J, with 14 bases between. Germline loops: CDR1 LNHDA, CDR2 SQIVND (reference sequence). The CDR3 has 16 amino acids. Per the study methods: It was from reference gene primer amplification that nucleated cell counts were estimated. Produced via immunoSEQ multiplex PCR; TCRdb's table is partial and in-frame only. Clonal size and the V and J genes are those of that table, whereas D and trimming came from the DNA. The sample holds around 200,000 clones, 88% seen once. Sequencing input: PBMCs or T cells enriched from blood (not recorded which). The receptor was derived from a woman under 40 who had recovered from COVID-19. V gene TRBV19 combines with J gene TRBJ2-2; a possible D gene is TRBD1 (5 bases). The CDR3 region is CASRDSAEPNTGELFF. In DNA form, the CDR3 reads TGTGCCAGTAGAGACAGTGCTGAACCGAACACCGGGGAGCTGTTTTTT.